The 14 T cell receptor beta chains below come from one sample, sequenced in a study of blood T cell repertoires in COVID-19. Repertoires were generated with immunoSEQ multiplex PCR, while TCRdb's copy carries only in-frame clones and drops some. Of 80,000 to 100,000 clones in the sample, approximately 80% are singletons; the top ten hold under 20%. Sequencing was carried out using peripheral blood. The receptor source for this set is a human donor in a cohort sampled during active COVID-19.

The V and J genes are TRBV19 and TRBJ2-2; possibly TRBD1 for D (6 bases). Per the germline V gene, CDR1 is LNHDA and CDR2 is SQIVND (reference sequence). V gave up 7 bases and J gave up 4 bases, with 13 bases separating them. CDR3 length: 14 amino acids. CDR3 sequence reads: CASTQGWGTGELFF. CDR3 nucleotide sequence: TGTGCCAGTACCCAGGGGTGGGGCACCGGGGAGCTGTTTTTT.

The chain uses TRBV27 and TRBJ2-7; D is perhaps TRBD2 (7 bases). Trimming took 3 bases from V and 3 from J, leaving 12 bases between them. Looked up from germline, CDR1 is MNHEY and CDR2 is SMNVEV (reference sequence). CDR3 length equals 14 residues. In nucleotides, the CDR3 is TGTGCCAGCAGTTTTAGGGGGGGACTCTACGAGCAGTACTTC. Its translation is CASSFRGGLYEQYF.

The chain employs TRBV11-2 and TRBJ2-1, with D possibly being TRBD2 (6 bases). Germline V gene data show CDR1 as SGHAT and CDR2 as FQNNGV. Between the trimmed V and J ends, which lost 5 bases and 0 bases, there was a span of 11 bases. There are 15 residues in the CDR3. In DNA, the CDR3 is TGTGCCAGCAGCCACCCAGCGGGCTCCTACAATGAGCAGTTCTTC. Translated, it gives CASSHPAGSYNEQFF.

The CDR3 loop reads CASSVGQGVGETQYF. The CDR3 nucleotides read TGTGCCAGCAGTGTGGGCCAGGGGGTGGGAGAGACCCAGTACTTC. This chain connects TRBV2 to TRBJ2-5; 7 bases line up with TRBD1. Germline V gene lookup returns CDR1 SNHLY and CDR2 FYNNEI. The V gene end was trimmed by 4 bases and the J gene end by 4 bases; junction bases not matched to a gene: 9. CDR3 size: 15 residues.

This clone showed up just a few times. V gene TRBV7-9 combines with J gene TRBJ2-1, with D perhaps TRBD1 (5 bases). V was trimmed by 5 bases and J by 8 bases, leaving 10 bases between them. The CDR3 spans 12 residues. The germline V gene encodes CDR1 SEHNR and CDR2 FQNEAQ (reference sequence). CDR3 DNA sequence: TGTGCCAGCAGCCCAGGGTCGTATGAGCAGTTCTTC. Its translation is CASSPGSYEQFF.

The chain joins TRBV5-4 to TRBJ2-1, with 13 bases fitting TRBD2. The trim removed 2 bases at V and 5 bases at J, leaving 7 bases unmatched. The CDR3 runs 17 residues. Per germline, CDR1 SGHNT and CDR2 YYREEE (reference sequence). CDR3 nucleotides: TGTGCCAGCAGCTTACGAACGGGGACTAGCGGGAACAATGAGCAGTTCTTC. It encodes CASSLRTGTSGNNEQFF.

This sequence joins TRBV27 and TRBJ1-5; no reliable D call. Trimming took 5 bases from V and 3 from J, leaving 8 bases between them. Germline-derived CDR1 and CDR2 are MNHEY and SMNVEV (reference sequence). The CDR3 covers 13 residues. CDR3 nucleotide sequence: TGTGCCAGCAGTAAGGAGCCCAATCAGCCCCAGCATTTT. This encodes CASSKEPNQPQHF.

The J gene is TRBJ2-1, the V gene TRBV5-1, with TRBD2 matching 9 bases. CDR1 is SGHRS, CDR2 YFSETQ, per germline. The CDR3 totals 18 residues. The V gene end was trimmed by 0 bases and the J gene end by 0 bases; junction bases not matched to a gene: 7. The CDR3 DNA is TGCGCCAGCAGCTTGGCCGGGACTAGCCGGAGCTCCTACAATGAGCAGTTCTTC. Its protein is CASSLAGTSRSSYNEQFF.

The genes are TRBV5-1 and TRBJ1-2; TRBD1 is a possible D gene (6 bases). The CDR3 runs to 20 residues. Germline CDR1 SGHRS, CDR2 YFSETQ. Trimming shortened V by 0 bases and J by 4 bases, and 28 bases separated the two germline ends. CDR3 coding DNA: TGCGCCAGCAGCTTGGACGGAGGCCAGGGGATTTTTCGGTCGGGCTATGGCTACACCTTC. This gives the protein CASSLDGGQGIFRSGYGYTF.

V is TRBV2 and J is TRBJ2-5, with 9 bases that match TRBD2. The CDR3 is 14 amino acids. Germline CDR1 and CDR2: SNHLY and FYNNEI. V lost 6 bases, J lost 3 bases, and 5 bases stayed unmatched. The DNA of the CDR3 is TGTGCCAGCAGGCCGACTAGCGGAGAAGAGACCCAGTACTTC. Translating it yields CASRPTSGEETQYF.

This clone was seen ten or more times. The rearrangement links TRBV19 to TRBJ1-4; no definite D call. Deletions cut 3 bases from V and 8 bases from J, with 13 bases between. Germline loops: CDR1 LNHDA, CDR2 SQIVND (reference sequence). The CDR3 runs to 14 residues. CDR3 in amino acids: CASSIRGIYEKLFF. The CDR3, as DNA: TGTGCCAGTAGTATCAGAGGGATCTACGAAAAACTGTTTTTT.

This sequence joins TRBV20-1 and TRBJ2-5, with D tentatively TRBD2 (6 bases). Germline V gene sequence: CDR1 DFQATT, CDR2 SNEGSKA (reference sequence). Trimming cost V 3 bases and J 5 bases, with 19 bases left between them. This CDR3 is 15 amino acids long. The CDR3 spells CSASGRAGRKETQYF. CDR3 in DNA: TGCAGTGCTAGTGGGCGGGCGGGGAGGAAGGAGACCCAGTACTTC.

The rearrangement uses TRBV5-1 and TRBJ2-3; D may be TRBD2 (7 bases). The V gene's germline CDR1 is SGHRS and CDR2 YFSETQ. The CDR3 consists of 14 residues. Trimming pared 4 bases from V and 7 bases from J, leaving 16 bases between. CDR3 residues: CASSPRGGSNTQYF. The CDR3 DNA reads TGCGCCAGCAGCCCTAGGGGGGGCTCGAATACGCAGTATTTT.

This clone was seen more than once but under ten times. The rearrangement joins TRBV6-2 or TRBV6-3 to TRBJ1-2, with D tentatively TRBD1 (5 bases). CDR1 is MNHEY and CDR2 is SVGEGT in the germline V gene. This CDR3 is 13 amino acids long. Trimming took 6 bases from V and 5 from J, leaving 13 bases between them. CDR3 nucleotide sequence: TGTGCCAGCAGCCCCAGGGTCGGGTATGGCTACACCTTC. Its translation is CASSPRVGYGYTF.